This TCR beta chain was profiled in a study of CD8 T cells in Susac syndrome. J lost 6 bases, V lost 5 bases, and 6 bases had no gene match. The CDR3 spans 12 residues. Germline V gene sequence: CDR1 DFQATT, CDR2 SNEGSKA (reference sequence). FACS was used to enrich TEMRA cells, whereas the CD8+ and CD4+ T cells were obtained by negative isolation. The RNA, about 0.5 to 1 ug, was put through reverse transcription using random hexamers. Multiplex PCR with immunoSEQ amplified the TCR beta CDR3 across 54 Vbeta and 13 Jbeta. TCRdb called the immunoSEQ multiplex PCR reads again in MiXCR, with one record for every CDR3 protein. Altogether 100,000 to 150,000 distinct CDR3 sequences are present, approximately 93% being singletons, with the ten largest covering roughly 0.31%.

This chain joins TRBV20-1 and TRBJ1-1; 7 positions agree with TRBD1. The clonotype comes from a human donor with multiple sclerosis. The material sequenced was CD8+ T cells from PBMCs. This CDR3 is CSADQGVAEAFF. CDR3 bases: TGCAGTGCTGATCAGGGGGTTGCTGAAGCTTTCTTT.